This record covers a single T cell receptor (beta chain). The target antigen is unknown. Regions amplified from RNA transcripts were the TCR beta CDR3 regions. HTBI primers were employed in a first-round RT-PCR of the TCR CDR3. TCRdb redid the calling of the multiplex PCR reads with MiXCR, one entry per CDR3 protein. The table has about 640,000 distinct CDR3 sequences, less than 25% seen once. Patients affected by ophthalmopathy presented a Clinical Activity Score of at least 3, a NOSPECS grade of at least 4, and disease duration below 3 months. In making diagnoses, clinical symptoms, serum thyroxine and TRAb, thyroid ultrasound and orbital computed tomography were all used. This sample holds PBMCs from approximately 9 ml fresh peripheral blood. This sample was taken from a study of T cells in Graves' hyperthyroidism and ophthalmopathy. This CDR3 is built from 17 residues. Germline V CDR1 and CDR2: SGDLS, YYNGEE. V lost 6 bases, J lost 3 bases, and 19 bases lay in between.

Broader study findings: The model made its ophthalmopathy prediction, and onset followed a median around 6.5 months later.

The chain recombines TRBV9 with TRBJ2-6; D gene unclear. The origin of this receptor is a man between 25 and 39 years old with Graves' ophthalmopathy. Sequences were obtained from blood. The CDR3 is CASNSGRGRGGANVLTF. CDR3 DNA: TGTGCCAGCAACTCCGGCCGAGGTAGAGGTGGGGCCAACGTCCTGACTTTC.